This section outlines one T cell receptor (beta chain) sequence together with its context. The target antigen is unknown. TCRdb keeps only in-frame clones here, not all; method: immunoSEQ multiplex PCR. Counted here are tens of thousands of clones, around 80% occurring once; the ten biggest clones make up 2.2%. The data belong to a study of ipilimumab plus nivolumab after autologous stem cell transplantation. Findings of the study overall: TCR repertoire, Treg phenotype and gut microbiota reportedly support more study of this approach.

Patients received nivolumab 3 mg/kg at weeks 1, 4, 7, 10, then fortnightly to week 26. V was clipped by 4 bases and J by 13 bases, with 16 bases between them. This CDR3 region has 12 residues. This chain uses TRBV23-1 with TRBJ1-2; no clear D. TRBV23-1 is an open reading frame whose function is uncertain. Sequenced material: PBMCs, taken in a trial of ipilimumab plus nivolumab as post-transplant consolidation. The sequence was collected from a male donor with diffuse large B-cell lymphoma. The CDR3 DNA sequence: TGCGCCAGCAGTCTAAGGCCCGAAGCCAGCACCTTC. Translating gives CASSLRPEASTF.